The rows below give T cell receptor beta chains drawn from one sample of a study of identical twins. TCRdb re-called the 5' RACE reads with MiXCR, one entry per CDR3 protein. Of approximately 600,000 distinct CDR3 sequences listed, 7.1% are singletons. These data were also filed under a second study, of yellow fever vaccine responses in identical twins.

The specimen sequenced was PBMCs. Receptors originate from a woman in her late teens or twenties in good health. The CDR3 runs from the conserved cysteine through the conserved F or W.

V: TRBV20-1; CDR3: CSARRQGNNEQYF
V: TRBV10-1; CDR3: CASSEWDFRGYNEQFF
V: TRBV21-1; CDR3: CASSNVGGRSDTQYF
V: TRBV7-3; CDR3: CASSSGLAGGFYNEQFF
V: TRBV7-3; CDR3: CASSAFSGGLSSGANVLTF
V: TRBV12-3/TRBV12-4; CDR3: CASSHLGGETQYF
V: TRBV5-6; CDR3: CASSPDRAYEQYF
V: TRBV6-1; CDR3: CASSVVDPDEQYF
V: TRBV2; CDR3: CASNPRGVNAEAFF
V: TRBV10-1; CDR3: CASSDGTGTETQYF
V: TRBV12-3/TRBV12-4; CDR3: CASSLFPEGDVYEQYF
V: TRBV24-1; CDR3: CATSTLPTSGQTDTQYF
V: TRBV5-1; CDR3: CASSQNGIPVQETQYF
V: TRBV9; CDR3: CASSASQDRGDNEQFF
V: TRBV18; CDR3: CASSPLSQLNTGELFF
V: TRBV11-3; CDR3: CASSSLTGDGYNEQFF
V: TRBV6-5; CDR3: CASSYRLAGEGNEQFF
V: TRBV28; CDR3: CASSSAGTSGSAEQFF
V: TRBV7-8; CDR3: CASSLPGTGDTQYF
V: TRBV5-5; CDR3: CASSSDRNNEKLFF
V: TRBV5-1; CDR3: CASSLAGYTEAFF
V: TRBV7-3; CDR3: CASSLSPGKSKGNEQFF
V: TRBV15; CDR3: CATSRDGGGAKNIQYF
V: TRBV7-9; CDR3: CASSTGLYEQYF
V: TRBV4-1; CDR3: CASSQQANTEAFF
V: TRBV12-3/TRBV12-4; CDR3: CASSFRGPNSPLHF
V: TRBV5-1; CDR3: CASSLVVSGTASYEQYF
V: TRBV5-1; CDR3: CASSLEGRGSNSPLHF
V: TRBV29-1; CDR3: CSYASASGIGDTQYF
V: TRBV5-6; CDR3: CASSLYLASSYNEQFF
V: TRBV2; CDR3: CASSYGTALNTEAFF
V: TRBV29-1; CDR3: CSVGGANQPQHF
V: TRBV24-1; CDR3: CATSDPDTASYNEQFF
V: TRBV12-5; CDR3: CASGLDGSKVGGDRASRNEQFF
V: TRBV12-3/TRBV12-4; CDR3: CASSLSGTQANQPQHF
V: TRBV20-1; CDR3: CSARDLEREASEQFF
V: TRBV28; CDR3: CASSFGLAGYWGTDTQYF
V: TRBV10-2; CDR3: CASLRLAAVSSYNEQFF
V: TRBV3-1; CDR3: CASSQLTEKHSGANVLTF
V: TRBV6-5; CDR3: CASSYLGSYEQYF
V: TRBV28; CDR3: CASTPRPDRAKNIQYF
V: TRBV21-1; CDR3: CASSKKSRDRDTEQFF
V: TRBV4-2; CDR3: CASSQLGTTNEQFF
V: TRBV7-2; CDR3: CASSFAGGLRTQYF
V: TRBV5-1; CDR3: CASSSGSSGELFF
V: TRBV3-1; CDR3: CASSHGLAGYSTDTQYF
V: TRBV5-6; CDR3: CASSREAGPTYNEQFF
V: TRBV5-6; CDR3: CASSANRFLGLQVSPLHF
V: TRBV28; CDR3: CASSSPGTSGGGEQFF
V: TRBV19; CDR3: CASSPRETGGNGYTF
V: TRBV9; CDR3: CASSVESADEQYF
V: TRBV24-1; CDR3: CATSDLRTGGYTF
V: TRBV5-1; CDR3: CASSLVVVSGNEQFF